What follows are 25 T cell receptor beta chains derived from one specimen sequenced in a study of shared clonotypes between healthy human individuals. Selected positively for CCR7 and CD45RO-negative, naive CD8 cells excluded terminally differentiated effector memory CD45RA+ cells. Assay used: immunoSEQ multiplex PCR; TCRdb lists only in-frame clones, some missing. The table lists about 2.1 million clones, approximately 94% of them singletons. The sequencing input was naive CD8+ T cells from PBMCs. Every receptor here comes from a man aged 18 to 35 in good health. Some clones in this sample may be carry-over from other donors' samples.

The chain combines TRBV7-3 with TRBJ1-1, with 8 bases matching TRBD1. Unmatched junction bases numbered 2, after V lost 2 bases and J lost 3 bases. The CDR3 totals 14 residues. The germline gives CDR1 SGHTA, CDR2 FQGTGA. The CDR3 region is CASSLQGADTEAFF. DNA of the CDR3: TGTGCCAGCAGCTTACAGGGGGCGGACACTGAAGCTTTCTTT.

The chain recombines TRBV7-8 with TRBJ2-1; D is perhaps TRBD2 (6 bases). CDR1 is SGHVS, CDR2 FQNEAQ, per germline. The CDR3 is 15 residues long. Trimming stripped 3 bases from V and 0 bases from J, with 9 bases between. The CDR3 loop is CASSFGRSSYNEQFF. In DNA, the CDR3 is TGTGCCAGCAGCTTCGGGAGAAGCTCCTACAATGAGCAGTTCTTC.

V usage is TRBV28 and J usage is TRBJ1-2, with D uncertain. The CDR3 is 15 amino acids. V was cut by 2 bases and J by 4 bases, with 14 bases left in between. The germline V gene has CDR1 MDHEN and CDR2 SYDVKM. For the CDR3, the DNA is TGTGCCAGCAGTTTAGGCCAGGCGGGTATCTATGGCTACACCTTC. This encodes CASSLGQAGIYGYTF.

The gene calls are TRBV9 and TRBJ1-3, with unresolved D. Germline-derived CDR1 and CDR2 are SGDLS and YYNGEE. The ends were cut back, 2 bases at V and 4 bases at J, with 16 bases in the middle. The CDR3 runs 16 residues. As DNA, the CDR3 is TGTGCCAGCAGCGTGGCCCCTGGGGTAGCCGGAAACACCATATATTTT. Translating it yields CASSVAPGVAGNTIYF.

The chain links TRBV19 to TRBJ2-5; TRBD1 matches at 11 bases. The CDR3 consists of 15 residues. CDR1 is LNHDA, CDR2 SQIVND, per germline (reference sequence). Trimming removed 4 bases from V and 2 bases from J; junction bases left unmatched: 3. The CDR3 DNA sequence: TGTGCCAGTAGTACGGGGACAGGGGGGCAAGAGACCCAGTACTTC. It translates to CASSTGTGGQETQYF.

This chain uses TRBV10-2 with TRBJ2-7; 8 bases are shared with TRBD2. Germline V gives CDR1 WSHSY, CDR2 SAAADI. With V trimmed by 2 bases and J by 0 bases, 6 bases remained unmatched. There are 16 residues in the CDR3. CDR3 nucleotides: TGCGCCAGCAGTGAGGGGGGACTAGAGCACTCCTACGAGCAGTACTTC. It translates to CASSEGGLEHSYEQYF.

V gene TRBV27 combines with J gene TRBJ2-1; the D call may be TRBD1 or TRBD2 (5 bases each). Germline V gene lookup returns CDR1 MNHEY and CDR2 SMNVEV (reference sequence). Deletions cut 7 bases from V and 4 bases from J, with 23 bases between. The length of the CDR3 is 17 residues. The CDR3 coding sequence is TGTGCCAGCAACTGGGGGACCCCAGGACCAACTTACAATGAGCAGTTCTTC. Translation gives CASNWGTPGPTYNEQFF.

The genes are TRBV28 and TRBJ1-3, with a possible D match to TRBD1 (5 bases). The CDR3 contains 16 residues. Deletions cut 7 bases from V and 0 bases from J, with 16 bases between. Germline V gene data show CDR1 as MDHEN and CDR2 as SYDVKM. CDR3 coding DNA: TGTGCCAGCACCCCGCTGTGGGGCAACTCTGGAAACACCATATATTTT. Translated: CASTPLWGNSGNTIYF.

V gene TRBV5-1 combines with J gene TRBJ2-7; 14 nucleotides agree with TRBD2. Germline V lookup: CDR1 SGHRS, CDR2 YFSETQ. This CDR3 is built from 17 residues. J lost 9 bases, V lost 4 bases, and 15 bases had no gene match. CDR3 residues: CASSLDDPGTSGSVQYF. DNA for the CDR3: TGCGCCAGCAGCCTGGACGACCCAGGGACTAGCGGGAGCGTGCAGTACTTC.

This clone has only one observation. This chain uses TRBV15 with TRBJ2-1; D not resolved. Germline CDR1 reads LNHNV; CDR2 reads YYDKDF (reference sequence). V was pared by 0 bases and J by 8 bases, with 11 bases between. The CDR3 has 14 amino acids. CDR3 sequence reads: CATSRDLEVHEQFF. In DNA, the CDR3 is TGTGCCACCAGCAGAGATCTTGAGGTGCATGAGCAGTTCTTC.

This chain joins TRBV7-8 and TRBJ1-5; perhaps TRBD1 as D (5 bases). Germline V CDR1 and CDR2: SGHVS, FQNEAQ. V gave up 3 bases and J gave up 7 bases, with 16 bases separating them. The CDR3 extends over 15 amino acids. The CDR3 spells CASSFQGIGWQPQHF. DNA of the CDR3: TGTGCCAGCAGCTTCCAGGGTATAGGTTGGCAGCCCCAGCATTTT.

The J gene is TRBJ1-1, the V gene TRBV7-9, with 7 positions matching TRBD1. The V gene's germline CDR1 is SEHNR and CDR2 FQNEAQ (reference sequence). J was trimmed by 7 bases and V by 0 bases; bases with no gene match: 5. The CDR3 is made up of 14 amino acids. The CDR3 loop is CASSLADRFYEAFF. The CDR3 DNA follows: TGTGCCAGCAGCTTAGCGGACAGGTTCTATGAAGCTTTCTTT.

As for this clone: Other nucleotide sequences in the sample specify the same CDR3. The rearrangement links TRBV9 to TRBJ2-7, with D unresolved. CDR1 is SGDLS and CDR2 is YYNGEE in the germline V gene. Between the trimmed V and J ends, which lost 0 bases and 3 bases, there was a span of 7 bases. There are 13 residues in the CDR3. CDR3 sequence: CASSVDIGYEQYF. CDR3 DNA: TGTGCCAGCAGCGTAGATATAGGCTACGAGCAGTACTTC.

This sequence joins TRBV9 and TRBJ2-3; TRBD1 matches 7 bases. After removal of 1 base from V and 2 bases from J, the junction contained 7 bases not matched to a gene. The germline CDR1 and CDR2 sequences are SGDLS and YYNGEE. This CDR3 contains 16 residues. Here the CDR3 reads CASSVPRTGFTDTQYF. In DNA form, the CDR3 reads TGTGCCAGCAGCGTACCGAGGACAGGATTCACAGATACGCAGTATTTT.

The rearrangement joins TRBV15 to TRBJ2-7, with a weak D call TRBD1 (5 bases). Trimming took 1 base from V and 2 from J, leaving 12 bases between them. This CDR3 is 15 amino acids long. Germline CDR1 is LNHNV and CDR2 is YYDKDF (reference sequence). CDR3 bases: TGTGCCACCAGCAGAGGGGCAGGGAAACCCTACGAGCAGTACTTC. The encoded protein is CATSRGAGKPYEQYF.

This chain connects TRBV15 to TRBJ2-1; TRBD2 matches 11 bases. The CDR3 is 19 residues long. V dropped 0 bases and J dropped 7; count of bases not matched to a gene: 14. The germline gives CDR1 LNHNV, CDR2 YYDKDF (reference sequence). The CDR3 DNA reads TGTGCCACCAGCAGAGATAAATGGTTAGCGGGAGGGCCGGGGAATGAGCAGTTCTTC. This codes for CATSRDKWLAGGPGNEQFF.

The rearrangement links TRBV4-2 to TRBJ2-5; perhaps D is TRBD1 or TRBD2 (5 bases each). The V gene's germline CDR1 is LGHNA and CDR2 YNFKEQ. V was clipped by 1 base and J by 1 base, with 13 bases between them. The CDR3 runs 16 residues. The CDR3 bases are TGTGCCAGCAGCCAAGCGTGGGGGACGTTCCAAGAGACCCAGTACTTC. This sequence encodes CASSQAWGTFQETQYF.

The chain recombines TRBV27 with TRBJ2-7, with 10 bases aligning to TRBD1. CDR1 MNHEY and CDR2 SMNVEV come from the germline V gene (reference sequence). V shed 6 bases, J shed 4 bases, and the junction held 6 bases outside the gene matches. The CDR3 covers 14 residues. CDR3 region: CASRPDRGVYEQYF. CDR3 bases: TGTGCCAGCAGACCGGACAGGGGGGTTTACGAGCAGTACTTC.

CDR3 DNA: TGTGCCAGCAGCTTCCTGGACAGGGGCCCCTACGAGCAGTACTTC. The encoded protein is CASSFLDRGPYEQYF. This chain joins TRBV5-5 and TRBJ2-7, with 9 bases aligning to TRBD1. The ends lost 2 bases at V and 2 bases at J; junction bases unmatched: 5. Germline V gene data show CDR1 as SGHKS and CDR2 as YYEKEE (reference sequence). CDR3 length: 15 amino acids.

This chain connects TRBV9 to TRBJ2-7; D is perhaps TRBD1 (6 bases). Germline V gene sequence: CDR1 SGDLS, CDR2 YYNGEE. Trimming took 0 bases from V and 5 from J, leaving 24 bases between them. The CDR3 is 18 amino acids. The DNA for the CDR3 is TGTGCCAGCAGCGTAGAGGGGGTATCGTTTGGGTTCAGGGACGAGCAGTACTTC. Protein product: CASSVEGVSFGFRDEQYF. The variable domain in full, with the rest retrieved from reference TRBV9 and TRBJ2-7, is DSGVTQTPKHLITATGQRVTLRCSPRSGDLSVYWYQQSLDQGLQFLIQYYNGEERAKGNILERFSAQQFPDLHSELNLSSLELGDSALYFCASSVEGVSFGFRDEQYFGPGTRLTVT.

The J gene is TRBJ2-1, the V gene TRBV28; 8 bases fit TRBD1. With 3 bases clipped from V and 3 bases from J, the junction kept 7 bases outside the gene matches. Germline loops: CDR1 MDHEN, CDR2 SYDVKM. CDR3 size: 16 residues. CDR3 loop: CASSFSGQGLYNEQFF. The CDR3 DNA is TGTGCCAGCAGTTTTTCCGGACAGGGTCTCTACAATGAGCAGTTCTTC. Full variable domain (outside the CDR3, taken from reference TRBV28 and TRBJ2-1): DVKVTQSSRYLVKRTGEKVFLECVQDMDHENMFWYRQDPGLGLRLIYFSYDVKMKEKGDIPEGYSVSREKKERFSLILESASTNQTSMYLCASSFSGQGLYNEQFFGPGTRLTVL.

The chain carries TRBV11-2 and TRBJ2-7; TRBD2 aligns across 9 bases. V lost 1 base, J lost 6 bases, and 4 bases stayed unmatched. The CDR3 sequence is 14 residues long. CDR1 and CDR2 (germline): SGHAT, FQNNGV. Here the CDR3 DNA reads TGTGCCAGCAGCTTAGTCCAGCGGGAGGCCGAGCAGTACTTC. Protein product: CASSLVQREAEQYF.

V is TRBV19 and J is TRBJ2-4, with 11 positions matching TRBD2. Germline CDR1 LNHDA, CDR2 SQIVND (reference sequence). This CDR3 is 17 amino acids long. After removal of 9 bases from V and 3 bases from J, the junction contained 13 bases not matched to a gene. The CDR3 spells CASSGLAEPLGKNIQYF. As DNA, the CDR3 is TGTGCCAGCTCGGGACTAGCGGAGCCCCTGGGCAAAAACATTCAGTACTTC.

On this clone: Other DNA sequences in the same sample also yield this CDR3. This chain links TRBV5-6 with TRBJ1-3; D gene uncertain. This CDR3 has 15 residues. The V end was cut by 1 base, the J end by 0 bases, with 8 bases between. Germline V gene sequence: CDR1 SGHDT, CDR2 YYEEEE. The CDR3 nucleotides read TGTGCCAGCAGCTTGTGGCGAAACTCTGGAAACACCATATATTTT. Residues: CASSLWRNSGNTIYF.

The chain couples TRBV19 to TRBJ2-7; D gene uncertain. Trimming took 1 base from V and 3 from J, leaving 13 bases between them. Germline V lookup: CDR1 LNHDA, CDR2 SQIVND (reference sequence). The CDR3 extends over 15 amino acids. CDR3 sequence: CASSIVNGDNYEQYF. CDR3 coding DNA: TGTGCCAGTAGTATAGTGAACGGAGACAACTACGAGCAGTACTTC.